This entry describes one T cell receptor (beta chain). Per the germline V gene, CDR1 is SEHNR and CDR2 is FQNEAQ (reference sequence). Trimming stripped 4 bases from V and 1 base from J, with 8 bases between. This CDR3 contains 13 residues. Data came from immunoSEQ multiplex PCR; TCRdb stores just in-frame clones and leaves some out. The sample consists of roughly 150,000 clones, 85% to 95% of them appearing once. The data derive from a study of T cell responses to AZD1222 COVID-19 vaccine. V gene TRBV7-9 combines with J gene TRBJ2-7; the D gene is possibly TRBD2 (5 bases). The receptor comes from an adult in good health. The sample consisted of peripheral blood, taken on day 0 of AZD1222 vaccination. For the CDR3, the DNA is TGTGCCAGCAGCTCTACTAGATCCTACGAGCAGTACTTC. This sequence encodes CASSSTRSYEQYF.